This TCR beta chain was found in a study of cytomegalovirus exposure and HLA in healthy donors. Study results and caveats: Reported results showed that the classifier diagnosed cytomegalovirus status with high specificity and sensitivity. The study listed approximately 170 cytomegalovirus-associated TCR beta chains. Most TCR sequences were seen very rarely across donors, but some public TCRs occurred in many. Specific recognition of CMV antigens was confirmed in vitro for a few chains (all CMV-associated).

A word on this clone: Its antigen remains unidentified.

The CDR3 consists of 14 residues. Trimming removed 3 bases from V and 4 bases from J; junction bases left unmatched: 5. Looked up from germline, CDR1 is MDHEN and CDR2 is SYDVKM. Data came from immunoSEQ multiplex PCR; TCRdb stores just in-frame clones and leaves some out. The sample carries over 150,000 clones, approximately 81% recorded once. Sequencing was done on a sample of PBMCs. This TCR derives from a man between 18 and 35 years old in good health and CMV-seropositive. The chain couples TRBV28 to TRBJ1-1, with 7 nucleotides matching TRBD1. CDR3 residues: CASSFSQGGTEAFF. The CDR3 DNA sequence: TGTGCCAGCAGTTTCTCCCAGGGGGGCACTGAAGCTTTCTTT.